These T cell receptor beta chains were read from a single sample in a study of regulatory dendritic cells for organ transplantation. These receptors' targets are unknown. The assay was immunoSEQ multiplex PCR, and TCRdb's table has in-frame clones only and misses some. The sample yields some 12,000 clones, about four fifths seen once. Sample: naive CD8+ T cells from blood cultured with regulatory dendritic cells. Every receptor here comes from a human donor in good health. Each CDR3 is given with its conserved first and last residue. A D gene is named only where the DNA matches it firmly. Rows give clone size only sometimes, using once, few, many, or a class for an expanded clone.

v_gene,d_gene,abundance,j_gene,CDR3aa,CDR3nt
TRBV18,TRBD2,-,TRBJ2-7,CASSPSDGGNEQYF,TGTGCCAGCTCACCATCGGACGGGGGGAACGAGCAGTACTTC
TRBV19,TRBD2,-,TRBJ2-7,CASSPGLAGFEQYF,TGTGCCAGTAGCCCGGGACTAGCGGGGTTCGAGCAGTACTTC
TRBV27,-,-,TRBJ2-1,CASSPLPVVARMINEQFF,TGTGCCAGCAGTCCCCTCCCCGTAGTAGCGCGGATGATTAATGAGCAGTTCTTC
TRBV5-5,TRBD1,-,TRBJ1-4,CASSTDRAGEKLFF,TGTGCCAGCAGCACGGACAGGGCGGGTGAAAAACTGTTTTTT
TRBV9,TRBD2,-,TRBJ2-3,CASSEYWTSGADTQYF,TGTGCCAGCAGCGAATACTGGACTAGCGGGGCAGATACGCAGTATTTT
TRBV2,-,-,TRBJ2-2,CASSETENTGELFF,TGTGCCAGCAGTGAGACAGAGAACACCGGGGAGCTGTTTTTT
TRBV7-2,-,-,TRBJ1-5,CASSLIGAASQPQHF,TGTGCCAGCAGCTTAATTGGGGCTGCTAGTCAGCCCCAGCATTTT
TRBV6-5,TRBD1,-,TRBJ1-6,CASRSGQGMESPLHF,TGTGCCAGCAGGTCAGGACAGGGAATGGAATCACCCCTCCACTTT
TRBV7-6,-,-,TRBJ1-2,CASSHLGGEGYTF,TGTGCCAGCAGCCACTTGGGGGGGGAAGGCTACACCTTC
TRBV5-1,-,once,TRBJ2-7,CASSSNSYEQYF,TGCGCCAGCAGTTCTAATTCCTACGAGCAGTACTTC
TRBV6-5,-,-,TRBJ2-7,CSTVGGSYEQYF,TGTTCAACGGTCGGGGGCTCCTACGAGCAGTACTTC
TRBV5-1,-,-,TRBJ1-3,CASSLSSDSRSGNTIYF,TGCGCCAGCAGCTTGTCTTCGGACAGTCGCTCTGGAAACACCATATATTTT
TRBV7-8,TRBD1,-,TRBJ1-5,CASSPRDRGNQPQHF,TGTGCCAGCAGCCCGAGGGACAGGGGTAATCAGCCCCAGCATTTT
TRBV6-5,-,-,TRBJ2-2,CASSFDVRGTGGELFF,TGTGCCAGCAGTTTCGATGTACGGGGGACCGGCGGGGAGCTGTTTTTT
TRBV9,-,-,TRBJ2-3,CASSVGTASTDTQYF,TGTGCCAGCAGCGTAGGGACAGCTAGCACAGATACGCAGTATTTT
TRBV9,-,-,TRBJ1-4,CASSVDPEMERTNEKLFF,TGTGCCAGCAGCGTAGATCCAGAAATGGAGCGAACTAATGAAAAACTGTTTTTT
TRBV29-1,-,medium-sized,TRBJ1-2,CSVRTIYGYTF,TGCAGCGTTCGGACTATCTATGGCTACACCTTC